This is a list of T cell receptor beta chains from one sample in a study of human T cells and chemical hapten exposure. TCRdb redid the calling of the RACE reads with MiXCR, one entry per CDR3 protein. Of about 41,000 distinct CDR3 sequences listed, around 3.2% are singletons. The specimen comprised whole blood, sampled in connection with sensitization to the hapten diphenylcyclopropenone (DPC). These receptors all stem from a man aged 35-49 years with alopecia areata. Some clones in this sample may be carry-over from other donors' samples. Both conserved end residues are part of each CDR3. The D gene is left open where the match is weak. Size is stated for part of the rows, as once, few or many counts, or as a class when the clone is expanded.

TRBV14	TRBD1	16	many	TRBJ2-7	CASSQDMGQGAHEQYF	TGTGCCAGCAGCCAAGATATGGGACAGGGGGCCCACGAGCAGTACTTC
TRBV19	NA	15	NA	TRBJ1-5	CASSPQGTLTQLQHF	TGTGCCAGTAGTCCCCAGGGGACCCTTACTCAGCTCCAGCATTTT
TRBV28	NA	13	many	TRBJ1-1	CASSFPGSGEAFF	TGTGCCAGCAGTTTCCCCGGGTCCGGGGAAGCTTTCTTT
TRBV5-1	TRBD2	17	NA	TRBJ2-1	CASSLRSGSTRYNEQFF	TGCGCCAGCAGCTTGAGAAGCGGGAGTACGCGGTACAATGAGCAGTTCTTC
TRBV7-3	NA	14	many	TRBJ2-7	CASSLTAGSYEQYF	TGTGCCAGCAGCTTAACGGCAGGGTCATACGAGCAGTACTTC
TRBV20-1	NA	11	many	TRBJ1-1	CSAHRGPEAFF	TGCAGTGCTCATAGGGGCCCTGAAGCTTTCTTT
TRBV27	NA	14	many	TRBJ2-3	CASSLFQGTDTQYF	TGTGCCAGCAGTTTATTCCAGGGCACAGATACGCAGTATTTT
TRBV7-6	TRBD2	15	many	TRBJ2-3	CASSLPPSGADTQYF	TGTGCCAGCAGCTTACCCCCTAGCGGGGCAGATACGCAGTATTTT
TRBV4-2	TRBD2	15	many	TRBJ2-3	CASSLLAGAGDTQYF	TGTGCCAGCAGCCTTCTAGCGGGAGCTGGAGATACGCAGTATTTT
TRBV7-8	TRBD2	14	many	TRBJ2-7	CASSPWLAGVVQYF	TGTGCCAGCAGCCCCTGGCTAGCGGGAGTTGTGCAGTACTTC
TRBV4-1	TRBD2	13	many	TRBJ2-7	CASSQGGGYEQYF	TGCGCCAGCAGCCAAGGGGGGGGCTACGAGCAGTACTTC
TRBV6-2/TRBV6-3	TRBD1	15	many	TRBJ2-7	CASSDRQGGTYEQYF	TGTGCCAGCAGCGATAGACAGGGGGGGACCTACGAGCAGTACTTC
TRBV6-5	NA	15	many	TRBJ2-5	CASTSALTTRETQYF	TGTGCCAGCACCTCCGCACTAACGACCAGAGAGACCCAGTACTTC
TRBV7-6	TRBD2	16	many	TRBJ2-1	CASSEVTSGDANEQFF	TGTGCCAGCAGCGAAGTGACTAGCGGGGACGCCAATGAGCAGTTCTTC
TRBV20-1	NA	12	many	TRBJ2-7	CSARGLASEQYF	TGCAGTGCTAGAGGTCTAGCGTCTGAGCAGTACTTC
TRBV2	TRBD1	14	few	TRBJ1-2	CASRRGQADYGYTF	TGTGCCAGCAGGAGGGGACAGGCCGACTATGGCTACACCTTC
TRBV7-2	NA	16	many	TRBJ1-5	CASSLAPQGSNQPQHF	TGTGCCAGCAGCTTGGCCCCACAGGGCAGCAATCAGCCCCAGCATTTT
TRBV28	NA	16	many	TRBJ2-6	CASSLQGDSGANVLTF	TGTGCCAGCAGTTTACAGGGTGACTCTGGGGCCAACGTCCTGACTTTC
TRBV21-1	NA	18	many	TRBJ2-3	CASSKEGTRGGGTKTQYF	TGTGCCAGCAGCAAAGAGGGGACCAGGGGGGGGGGCACCAAAACGCAGTATTTT
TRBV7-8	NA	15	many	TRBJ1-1	CASSLALNMNTEAFF	TGTGCCAGCAGCTTAGCCCTCAACATGAACACTGAAGCTTTCTTT
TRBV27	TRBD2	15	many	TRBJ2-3	CASSPRLAGVATQYF	TGTGCCAGCAGTCCTCGACTAGCGGGAGTAGCTACGCAGTATTTT
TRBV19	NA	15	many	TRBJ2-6	CASSRHRDGANVLTF	TGTGCCAGTAGTAGACACAGGGATGGGGCCAACGTCCTGACTTTC
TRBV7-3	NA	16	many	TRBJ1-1	CASSLLPGVANTEAFF	TGTGCCAGCAGCTTACTCCCGGGGGTGGCGAACACTGAAGCTTTCTTT
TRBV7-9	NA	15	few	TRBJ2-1	CASSGEDGSGNEQFF	TGTGCCAGCAGCGGAGAGGACGGGAGCGGTAATGAGCAGTTCTTC
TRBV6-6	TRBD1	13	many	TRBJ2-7	CASSRDRDYEQYF	TGTGCCAGCAGCCGAGACAGGGACTACGAGCAGTACTTC
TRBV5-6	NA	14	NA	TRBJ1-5	CASSPTGYNQPQHF	TGTGCCAGCAGCCCGACAGGTTACAATCAGCCCCAGCATTTT
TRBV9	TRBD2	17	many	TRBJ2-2	CASSPRAGGSSTGELFF	TGTGCCAGCAGCCCTAGAGCGGGAGGCTCCTCCACCGGGGAGCTGTTTTTT
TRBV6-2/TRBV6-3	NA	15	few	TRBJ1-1	CASSSAGHLNTEAFF	TGTGCCAGCAGTTCCGCCGGACATCTGAACACTGAAGCTTTCTTT
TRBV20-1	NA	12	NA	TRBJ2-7	CSAPAVAYEQYF	TGCAGTGCGCCCGCGGTTGCCTACGAGCAGTACTTC
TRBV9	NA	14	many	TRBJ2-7	CASSVGTGAYEQYF	TGTGCCAGCAGCGTCGGGACTGGCGCCTACGAGCAGTACTTC
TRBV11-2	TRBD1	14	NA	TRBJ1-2	CASSLGQTNYGYTF	TGTGCCAGCAGCCTGGGACAGACTAACTATGGCTACACCTTC
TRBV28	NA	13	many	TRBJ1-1	CASSWRQNTEAFF	TGTGCCAGCAGTTGGCGACAGAACACTGAAGCTTTCTTT
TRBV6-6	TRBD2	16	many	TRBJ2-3	CASSYAAGGFTDTQYF	TGTGCCAGCAGTTACGCAGCGGGAGGGTTCACAGATACGCAGTATTTT
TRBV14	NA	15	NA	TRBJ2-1	CASSQDLGNWNEQFF	TGTGCCAGCAGCCAAGATTTGGGGAACTGGAATGAGCAGTTCTTC
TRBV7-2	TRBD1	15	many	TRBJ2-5	CASSLTGTGQETQYF	TGTGCCAGCAGCTTGACTGGGACAGGCCAAGAGACCCAGTACTTC
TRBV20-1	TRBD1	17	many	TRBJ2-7	CSARSIGGQGGSYEQYF	TGCAGTGCTAGGTCGATAGGGGGACAGGGGGGCTCCTACGAGCAGTACTTC
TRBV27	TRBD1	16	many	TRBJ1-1	CASTPYGQGYNTEAFF	TGTGCCAGCACCCCATACGGACAGGGGTACAACACTGAAGCTTTCTTT
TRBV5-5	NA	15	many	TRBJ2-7	CASSLASTGTYEQYF	TGTGCCAGCAGCTTGGCCTCGACTGGTACCTACGAGCAGTACTTC
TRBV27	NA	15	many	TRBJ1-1	CASSPQVGMNTEAFF	TGTGCCAGCAGTCCCCAAGTGGGGATGAACACTGAAGCTTTCTTT
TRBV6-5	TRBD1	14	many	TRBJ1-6	CASSDRGRISPLHF	TGTGCCAGCAGTGACAGGGGAAGGATTTCACCCCTCCACTTT
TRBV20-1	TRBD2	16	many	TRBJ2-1	CSARDLAGRKNNEQFF	TGCAGTGCTAGAGATCTAGCGGGAAGAAAAAACAATGAGCAGTTCTTC
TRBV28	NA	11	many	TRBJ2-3	CASKSTDTQYF	TGTGCCAGCAAGAGCACAGATACGCAGTATTTT
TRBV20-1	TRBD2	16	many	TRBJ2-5	CSADPGVAGVQETQYF	TGCAGTGCGGATCCGGGAGTCGCGGGGGTTCAAGAGACCCAGTACTTC
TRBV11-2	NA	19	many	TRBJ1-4	CASSSPAILRRATNEKLFF	TGTGCCAGCAGCTCTCCGGCCATCTTACGACGGGCAACTAATGAAAAACTGTTTTTT
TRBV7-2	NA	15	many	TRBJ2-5	CASSLDGRDGETQYF	TGTGCCAGCAGCTTAGATGGGCGGGACGGCGAGACCCAGTACTTC
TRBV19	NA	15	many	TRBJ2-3	CASSKTGLGTDTQYF	TGTGCCAGTAGCAAGACAGGCCTCGGTACAGATACGCAGTATTTT
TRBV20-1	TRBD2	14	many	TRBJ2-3	CSAVAGGPSDTQYF	TGCAGTGCCGTAGCGGGAGGGCCGTCAGATACGCAGTATTTT
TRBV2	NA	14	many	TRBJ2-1	CASSGWLSGNEQFF	TGTGCCAGCAGTGGTTGGCTAAGTGGAAATGAGCAGTTCTTC
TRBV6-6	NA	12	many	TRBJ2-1	CASRYPGGWQFF	TGTGCCAGCAGGTACCCTGGCGGATGGCAGTTCTTC
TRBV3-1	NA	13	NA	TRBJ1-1	CASSQEGTTEAFF	TGTGCCAGCAGCCAAGAAGGCACCACTGAAGCTTTCTTT